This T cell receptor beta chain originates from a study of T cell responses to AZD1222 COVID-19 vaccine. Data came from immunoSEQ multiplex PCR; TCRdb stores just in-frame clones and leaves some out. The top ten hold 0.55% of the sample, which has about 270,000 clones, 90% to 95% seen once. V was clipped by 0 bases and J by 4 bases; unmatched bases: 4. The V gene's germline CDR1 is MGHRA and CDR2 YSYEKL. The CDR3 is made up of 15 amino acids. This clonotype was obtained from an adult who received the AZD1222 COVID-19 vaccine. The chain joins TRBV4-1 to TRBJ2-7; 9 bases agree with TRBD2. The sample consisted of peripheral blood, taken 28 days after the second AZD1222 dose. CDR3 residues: CASSQDQREEYEQYF. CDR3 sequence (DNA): TGCGCCAGCAGCCAAGATCAGCGGGAGGAGTACGAGCAGTACTTC.